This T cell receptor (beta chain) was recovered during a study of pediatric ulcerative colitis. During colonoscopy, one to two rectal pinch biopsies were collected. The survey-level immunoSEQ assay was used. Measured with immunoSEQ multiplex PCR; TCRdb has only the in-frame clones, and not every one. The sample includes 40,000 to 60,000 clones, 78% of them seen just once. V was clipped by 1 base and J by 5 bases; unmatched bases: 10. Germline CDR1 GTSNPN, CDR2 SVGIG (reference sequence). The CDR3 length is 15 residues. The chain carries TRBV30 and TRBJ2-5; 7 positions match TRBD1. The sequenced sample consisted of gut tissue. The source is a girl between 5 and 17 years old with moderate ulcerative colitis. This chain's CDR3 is CAWSAPQGPGETQYF. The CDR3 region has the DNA TGTGCCTGGAGTGCACCACAGGGGCCGGGGGAGACCCAGTACTTC.